A single sample gave rise to the 19 T cell receptor beta chains below, sequenced in a study of blood T cell repertoires in COVID-19. Assay used: immunoSEQ multiplex PCR; TCRdb lists only in-frame clones, some missing. The profile shows 150,000 to 200,000 clones, roughly nine tenths of them singletons. The sequenced material came from peripheral blood. The receptors stem from a man between 70 and 80 years old with active or convalescent COVID-19.

Concerning this clone itself: The same CDR3 arises from other DNA sequences in this sample as well. The gene calls are TRBV28 and TRBJ1-2; D is unclear. The germline CDR1 and CDR2 sequences are MDHEN and SYDVKM. The CDR3 is made up of 13 amino acids. V gave up 6 bases and J gave up 3 bases, with 11 bases separating them. The CDR3 loop reads CASSPTGYYGYTF. The DNA for the CDR3 is TGTGCCAGCAGCCCGACCGGGTACTATGGCTACACCTTC.

J is TRBJ2-1 and V is TRBV6-5, with D possibly TRBD2 on 5 matching bases. The ends were cut back, 0 bases at V and 11 bases at J, with 11 bases in the middle. CDR1 is MNHEY and CDR2 is SVGAGI in the germline V gene. CDR3 size: 13 residues. CDR3 nucleotide sequence: TGTGCCAGCAGTTACTCGAGGGTGGCTAAGCAGTTCTTC. Translated, it gives CASSYSRVAKQFF.

The chain combines TRBV6-5 with TRBJ1-2; 9 bases are shared with TRBD1. Germline V lookup: CDR1 MNHEY, CDR2 SVGAGI. J gave up 4 bases and V 2 bases, and 5 bases lay outside the gene matches. This CDR3 comprises 15 residues. Here the CDR3 reads CASSYVGTGSYGYTF. The CDR3 DNA reads TGTGCCAGCAGTTACGTCGGGACAGGGTCCTATGGCTACACCTTC.

A few counts support this clone. Other nucleotide sequences in the sample specify the same CDR3. CDR3 sequence reads: CASSLKQDTEAFF. CDR3 sequence (DNA): TGCGCCAGCAGCTTGAAACAGGACACTGAAGCTTTCTTT. The chain has TRBV5-1 and TRBJ1-1; D perhaps matches TRBD1 (5 bases). The length of the CDR3 is 13 residues. V was shortened by 1 base and J by 3 bases, with 7 bases between the two germline ends. Germline V gene sequence: CDR1 SGHRS, CDR2 YFSETQ.

The chain recombines TRBV7-2 with TRBJ2-5; D is possibly TRBD2 (6 bases). CDR1 is SGHTA, CDR2 FQGNSA, per germline. The ends were cut back, 0 bases at V and 5 bases at J, with 10 bases in the middle. The CDR3 spans 14 residues. The CDR3 region has the DNA TGTGCCAGCAGCTTAGCCGGGAGCGGGGAGACCCAGTACTTC. It is translated as CASSLAGSGETQYF.

This clone was observed once. Different DNA sequences within this sample yield the same CDR3. This rearrangement joins TRBV6-5 to TRBJ1-3, with D unresolved. CDR3 size: 14 residues. Looked up from germline, CDR1 is MNHEY and CDR2 is SVGAGI. With 7 bases removed from V and 1 base from J, the gap between germline ends came to 11 bases. The CDR3 sequence: CASKESGSGNTIYF. The CDR3 DNA reads as TGTGCCAGCAAAGAGTCGGGGTCTGGAAACACCATATATTTT.

The rearrangement uses TRBV5-4 and TRBJ2-1; 10 bases agree with TRBD2. With V trimmed by 5 bases and J by 3 bases, 5 bases remained unmatched. In germline, CDR1 is SGHNT, CDR2 YYREEE (reference sequence). The length of the CDR3 is 15 residues. The CDR3 DNA sequence: TGTGCCAGCAGTTTTACTAGCGGGGACTACAATGAGCAGTTCTTC. Protein sequence: CASSFTSGDYNEQFF.

The V gene is TRBV10-3, the J gene TRBJ1-2; the match to TRBD1 covers 9 bases. This CDR3 comprises 12 residues. Germline CDR1 reads ENHRY; CDR2 reads SYGVKD. The ends lost 11 bases at V and 7 bases at J; junction bases unmatched: 8. For the CDR3, the DNA is TGTGCCGACGGACGGGACAGGGTTGGCTACACCTTC. The encoded protein is CADGRDRVGYTF.

V usage is TRBV7-9 and J usage is TRBJ2-7; the D is unclear. There are 14 residues in the CDR3. Germline CDR1 and CDR2: SEHNR and FQNEAQ (reference sequence). V lost 3 bases to trimming and J lost 4 bases, with 13 bases between them. The CDR3 DNA reads TGTGCCAGCAGCTTCGGTCCCCCGCCTTACGAGCAGTACTTC. Its protein is CASSFGPPPYEQYF.

The rearrangement links TRBV7-9 to TRBJ1-1, with TRBD1 as a possible D gene (6 bases). The CDR3 has 14 residues. CDR1 and CDR2 from the germline V gene are SEHNR and FQNEAQ (reference sequence). V lost 3 bases, J lost 1 base, and 9 bases lay in between. The CDR3 protein is CASSFGQSNTEAFF. In DNA form, the CDR3 reads TGTGCCAGCAGCTTTGGACAGTCGAACACTGAAGCTTTCTTT.

This clone was seen more than once but under ten times. V usage is TRBV28 and J usage is TRBJ2-5; D not resolved. CDR1 is MDHEN, CDR2 SYDVKM, per germline. The V and J ends lost 5 bases and 0 bases respectively, with 7 bases between them. CDR3 size: 13 residues. CDR3 protein: CASSLLNQETQYF. The CDR3 coding sequence is TGTGCCAGCAGTCTACTAAACCAAGAGACCCAGTACTTC.

This rearrangement joins TRBV27 to TRBJ2-4; 7 bases map to TRBD1. This CDR3 has 15 residues. CDR1 and CDR2 from the germline V gene are MNHEY and SMNVEV (reference sequence). Trimming at V came to 6 bases and at J to 12 bases, leaving 17 bases not matched to a gene. The CDR3: CASRKTGATGATQYF. The CDR3, as DNA: TGTGCCAGCAGGAAGACAGGCGCTACAGGGGCCACTCAGTACTTC.

This rearrangement joins TRBV6-2 or TRBV6-3 to TRBJ2-1; TRBD1 is a possible D gene (5 bases). This CDR3 has 16 residues. The V and J ends lost 5 bases and 2 bases respectively, with 16 bases between them. Germline CDR1 and CDR2: MNHEY and SVGEGT. The CDR3, as DNA: TGTGCCAGCAGTCACGACAGCAGAAGGGCCTACAATGAGCAGTTCTTC. Its protein is CASSHDSRRAYNEQFF.

This clone appeared once. The chain combines TRBV30 with TRBJ1-4; 10 bases are a match to TRBD1. The CDR3 totals 15 residues. V lost 3 bases to trimming and J lost 5 bases; unmatched junction nucleotides: 6. CDR1 is GTSNPN and CDR2 is SVGIG in the germline V gene (reference sequence). The CDR3 loop reads CAWRKKTGGNEKLFF. As DNA, the CDR3 is TGTGCCTGGAGAAAAAAGACAGGGGGCAATGAAAAACTGTTTTTT.

The chain links TRBV9 to TRBJ1-2; 9 bases agree with TRBD1. The length of the CDR3 is 17 residues. Unmatched junction bases numbered 13, after V lost 4 bases and J lost 3 bases. Germline-derived CDR1 and CDR2 are SGDLS and YYNGEE. The CDR3 DNA reads as TGTGCCAGCAGCTCCCCCGGGACAGGGAAGAAGGACTATGGCTACACCTTC. This codes for CASSSPGTGKKDYGYTF.

The genes are TRBV19 and TRBJ2-1, with 7 bases lining up with TRBD2. Germline CDR1 is LNHDA and CDR2 is SQIVND (reference sequence). The CDR3 is 15 residues long. V lost 3 bases and J lost 7; bases outside the gene matches: 9. The CDR3 DNA reads TGTGCCAGTAGTATGTTCGGCGGGAGTGGAAATGAGCAGTTCTTC. Translating gives CASSMFGGSGNEQFF.

The chain has TRBV19 and TRBJ1-3; D is undetermined. CDR1 LNHDA and CDR2 SQIVND come from the germline V gene (reference sequence). There are 12 residues in the CDR3. With 8 bases removed from V and 0 bases from J, the gap between germline ends came to 5 bases. CDR3 sequence reads: CASSYSGNTIYF. CDR3 DNA sequence: TGTGCCAGTTCGTACTCTGGAAACACCATATATTTT.

The CDR3 sequence: CASSDGVIVRGPGQPQHF. The CDR3 nucleotides are TGTGCCAGCAGTGATGGAGTAATCGTCAGGGGCCCCGGTCAGCCCCAGCATTTT. V gene TRBV6-1 combines with J gene TRBJ1-5; the D gene is possibly TRBD1 (6 bases). The germline V gene encodes CDR1 MNHNS and CDR2 SASEGT. The V end lost 3 bases, the J end lost 6 bases, and 24 bases lay between the germline ends. The CDR3 covers 18 residues.

This clone was seen a single time. J is TRBJ2-2 and V is TRBV27; D remains ambiguous. CDR1 and CDR2 from the germline V gene are MNHEY and SMNVEV (reference sequence). This CDR3 is 15 amino acids long. The V and J ends lost 2 bases and 0 bases respectively, with 7 bases between them. CDR3 loop: CASSLIQTNTGELFF. CDR3 coding DNA: TGTGCCAGCAGTTTAATACAAACGAACACCGGGGAGCTGTTTTTT.